This TCR beta chain was recorded in a study of identical twins. Study results and limitations: Models, which agreed with sharing between unrelated individuals, nonetheless underestimated the out-of-frame TCR alpha sharing seen in monozygotic twins. Out-of-frame alpha sequences shared by twins showed excess low generation probability. Invariant MAIT and iNKT cells may have partly biased zero-insertion analyses.

This clonotype occurred a few times. No antigen is known for it. One entry per CDR3 protein results from TCRdb running MiXCR on the 5' RACE reads. The sample lists about 570,000 distinct CDR3 sequences, 7.5% to 10% occurring once. Unmatched junction bases numbered 14, after V lost 6 bases and J lost 2 bases. Germline CDR1 is DFQATT and CDR2 is SNEGSKA (reference sequence). This CDR3 region has 19 residues. The data also belong to a second study, concerning yellow fever vaccine responses in identical twins.

The receptor was derived from a woman aged 18-29 years in good health. The chain is built from TRBV20-1 and TRBJ2-3, with TRBD2 identical over 16 bases. Sequencing was done on a sample of PBMCs. Written as DNA, the CDR3 is TGCAGTGCGAACACACGAGCCGGGACTAGCGGGAGGGCCACAGATACGCAGTATTTT. This encodes CSANTRAGTSGRATDTQYF.